Following are 31 T cell receptor beta chains from one sample sequenced in a study of T cell responses to AZD1222 COVID-19 vaccine (dated by TCRdb to 2020 to 2023). Interpreted using the paper, the time point label stands for: baseline before first vaccination. Library prep was done by the immunoSEQ multiplex PCR assay. The table comes from immuneACCESS by way of TCRdb, which keeps in-frame sequences with V and J called. Part of the clones is missing from these tables; in studies checked, under half for an unresolved V gene and the rest for unknown reasons. The sample has around 260,000 clones on record, approximately 93% of them singletons. The leading ten clones occupy less than 0.6% of the sample. Here the sequenced sample was peripheral blood, taken on day 0 of AZD1222 vaccination. Receptor source: an adult in good health.

The V gene is TRBV11-2, the J gene TRBJ2-7, with 10 bases matching TRBD2. From germline, CDR1 is SGHAT and CDR2 FQNNGV. Unmatched junction bases numbered 5, after V lost 0 bases and J lost 0 bases. There are 17 residues in the CDR3. CDR3 nucleotide sequence: TGTGCCAGCAGCTTAGATCAGAGCGGGAGGGCCTCCTACGAGCAGTACTTC. Protein product: CASSLDQSGRASYEQYF.

The CDR3 DNA reads TGTGCCAGCACTCCTCCCTCTAACACCGGGGAGCTGTTTTTT. Protein: CASTPPSNTGELFF. The chain employs TRBV5-5 and TRBJ2-2; D gene ambiguous. From germline, CDR1 is SGHKS and CDR2 YYEKEE (reference sequence). The CDR3 sequence is 14 residues long. The V end was cut by 6 bases, the J end by 2 bases, with 11 bases between. Full variable domain (missing parts from reference TRBV5-5 and TRBJ2-2): DAGVTQSPTHLIKTRGQQVTLRCSPISGHKSVSWYQQVLGQGPQFIFQYYEKEERGRGNFPDRFSARQFPNYSSELNVNALLLGDSALYLCASTPPSNTGELFFGEGSRLTVL.

The chain has TRBV7-2 and TRBJ2-7; 9 positions match TRBD2. CDR3 length: 15 amino acids. Germline-derived CDR1 and CDR2 are SGHTA and FQGNSA. V lost 2 bases to trimming and J lost 2 bases; unmatched junction nucleotides: 4. The CDR3: CASSLILAGTYEQYF. The DNA for the CDR3 is TGTGCCAGCAGCTTAATTCTAGCGGGGACCTACGAGCAGTACTTC.

The chain uses TRBV9 and TRBJ1-2; a weak D match, TRBD1 (5 bases). V dropped 2 bases and J dropped 5 bases, with 13 bases sitting between them. From germline, CDR1 is SGDLS and CDR2 YYNGEE. This CDR3 has 14 amino acids. The CDR3 loop is CASSVGDRVYGYTF. CDR3 nucleotide sequence: TGTGCCAGCAGCGTTGGGGACCGAGTGTATGGCTACACCTTC.

V gene TRBV7-6 combines with J gene TRBJ2-1, with 15 bases matching TRBD2. Germline V gene sequence: CDR1 SGHVS, CDR2 FNYEAQ. This CDR3 contains 16 residues. The ends lost 5 bases at V and 7 bases at J; junction bases unmatched: 6. CDR3 residues: CASSLGTSGRRNEQFF. The CDR3, as DNA: TGTGCCAGCAGCCTCGGGACTAGCGGGAGGCGGAATGAGCAGTTCTTC.

The chain joins TRBV7-2 to TRBJ2-2; D not resolved. Germline CDR1 SGHTA, CDR2 FQGNSA. The V and J ends lost 7 bases and 2 bases respectively, with 11 bases between them. CDR3 size: 14 residues. The CDR3 DNA reads TGTGCCAGCACCCCAGTGGCTAACACCGGGGAGCTGTTTTTT. The encoded protein is CASTPVANTGELFF.

The CDR3 loop reads CASSPRGTGSYQPQHF. The DNA of the CDR3 is TGTGCCAGCAGTCCCCGCGGAACCGGGTCCTATCAGCCCCAGCATTTT. V is TRBV28 and J is TRBJ1-5; no clear D. Germline V gene data show CDR1 as MDHEN and CDR2 as SYDVKM. This CDR3 has 16 residues. Trimming stripped 5 bases from V and 5 bases from J, with 19 bases between.

This chain links TRBV4-3 with TRBJ1-2, with no clear D. CDR1 and CDR2 (germline): LGHNA, YSLEER. V lost 0 bases and J lost 8, with 13 bases in between. The CDR3 extends over 14 amino acids. The CDR3 here is CASSQDALRGGYTF. The DNA for the CDR3 is TGCGCCAGCAGCCAAGATGCCCTACGGGGAGGCTACACCTTC.

The J gene is TRBJ1-2, the V gene TRBV6-4; 9 bases are a match to TRBD1. Germline-derived CDR1 and CDR2 are MRHNA and SNTAGT. CDR3 length: 14 residues. With 3 bases clipped from V and 3 bases from J, the junction kept 2 bases outside the gene matches. In nucleotides, the CDR3 is TGTGCCAGCAGTGAAGGGACAGGGTACTATGGCTACACCTTC. Translation gives CASSEGTGYYGYTF.

A single count supports this clone. This rearrangement joins TRBV4-3 to TRBJ1-3; 9 bases agree with TRBD1. V was clipped by 1 base and J by 4 bases; unmatched bases: 5. CDR3 length equals 16 residues. Germline CDR1 is LGHNA and CDR2 is YSLEER. DNA for the CDR3: TGCGCCAGCAGCCAAGTAACCGGGACAGGGGGAAACACCATATATTTT. This encodes CASSQVTGTGGNTIYF.

The rearrangement uses TRBV6-1 and TRBJ2-7, with D possibly TRBD1 on 5 matching bases. Trimming took 3 bases from V and 4 from J, leaving 13 bases between them. The length of the CDR3 is 14 residues. CDR1 is MNHNS, CDR2 SASEGT, per germline. The CDR3 DNA follows: TGTGCCAGCAGTGAGGGGCCCGTTTCTTACGAGCAGTACTTC. Protein product: CASSEGPVSYEQYF.

The CDR3 sequence: CASSLGRSNQPQHF. CDR3 coding DNA: TGCGCCAGCAGCCTCGGACGGAGTAATCAGCCCCAGCATTTT. The V and J genes are TRBV4-1 and TRBJ1-5, with D uncertain. The CDR3 extends over 14 amino acids. Trimming took 4 bases from V and 4 from J, leaving 11 bases between them. Germline V gene sequence: CDR1 MGHRA, CDR2 YSYEKL.

The chain combines TRBV2 with TRBJ1-1; D gene ambiguous. With 8 bases removed from V and 5 bases from J, the gap between germline ends came to 18 bases. The CDR3 covers 14 residues. The germline CDR1 and CDR2 sequences are SNHLY and FYNNEI. The CDR3 protein is CASSIQSELTEAFF. CDR3 in DNA: TGTGCCAGCTCTATCCAGTCAGAGTTAACTGAAGCTTTCTTT.

This clone was seen only once. This chain uses TRBV6-5 with TRBJ1-2; 9 bases agree with TRBD1. After removal of 6 bases from V and 6 bases from J, the junction contained 2 bases not matched to a gene. Germline V CDR1 and CDR2: MNHEY, SVGAGI. This CDR3 has 12 residues. CDR3 residues: CASRDRGHGYTF. CDR3 sequence (DNA): TGTGCCAGCAGGGACAGGGGACATGGCTACACCTTC.

This clone appeared once. The V and J genes are TRBV19 and TRBJ2-7, with D maybe TRBD1 (6 bases). CDR3 length equals 14 residues. V lost 5 bases to trimming and J lost 6 bases, with 17 bases between them. Per the germline V gene, CDR1 is LNHDA and CDR2 is SQIVND (reference sequence). The CDR3: CASSPGGIKGEQYF. The CDR3 DNA reads as TGTGCCAGTAGTCCTGGGGGCATTAAAGGCGAGCAGTACTTC.

The chain combines TRBV18 with TRBJ2-7, with 9 bases identical to TRBD1. The CDR3 totals 15 residues. Germline CDR1 reads KGHSH; CDR2 reads LQKENI. The ends lost 6 bases at V and 4 bases at J; junction bases unmatched: 10. The DNA for the CDR3 is TGTGCCAGCTCCGCGGACAGGGGACGGGGGTACGAGCAGTACTTC. The encoded protein is CASSADRGRGYEQYF.

This chain joins TRBV9 and TRBJ2-2; D is undetermined. The CDR3 runs 14 residues. The germline V gene encodes CDR1 SGDLS and CDR2 YYNGEE. Between the trimmed V and J ends, which lost 0 bases and 3 bases, there was a span of 6 bases. CDR3 loop: CASSVGGYTGELFF. The CDR3 DNA reads TGTGCCAGCAGCGTAGGAGGATACACCGGGGAGCTGTTTTTT.

This clone came up once. The chain is built from TRBV5-1 and TRBJ1-5; D uncertain. The germline V gene encodes CDR1 SGHRS and CDR2 YFSETQ. The V end lost 2 bases, the J end lost 3 bases, and 6 bases lay between the germline ends. The CDR3 has 13 amino acids. The CDR3, as DNA: TGCGCCAGCAGCTTTGGCGACAATCAGCCCCAGCATTTT. Protein: CASSFGDNQPQHF.

The V gene is TRBV28, the J gene TRBJ1-1; 12 bases line up with TRBD1. J gave up 9 bases and V 6 bases, and 11 bases lay outside the gene matches. The CDR3 consists of 15 residues. Per germline, CDR1 MDHEN and CDR2 SYDVKM. The CDR3 protein is CASRESGTGGQKAFF. In DNA form, the CDR3 reads TGTGCCAGCAGGGAATCCGGGACAGGGGGCCAAAAAGCTTTCTTT.

V gene TRBV4-1 combines with J gene TRBJ2-2; a weak D match, TRBD2 (6 bases). This CDR3 contains 14 residues. CDR1 and CDR2 (germline): MGHRA, YSYEKL. Trimming left V 9 bases short and J 2 bases short, with 13 bases between. Written as DNA, the CDR3 is TGCGCCAGTGAGTGGGGGGAAAACACCGGGGAGCTGTTTTTT. Its translation: CASEWGENTGELFF.

The chain recombines TRBV27 with TRBJ1-2; unclear D gene. This CDR3 has 11 amino acids. V lost 6 bases and J lost 4, with 6 bases in between. The germline gives CDR1 MNHEY, CDR2 SMNVEV (reference sequence). The chain's CDR3 is CASSRGYGYTF. CDR3 sequence (DNA): TGTGCCAGCAGCCGGGGCTATGGCTACACCTTC.

The V gene is TRBV3-1 (or the pseudogene TRBV3-2), the J gene TRBJ1-2; 7 nucleotides line up with TRBD1. V lost 3 bases, J lost 4 bases, and 5 bases stayed unmatched. This CDR3 region has 14 residues. Germline V lookup: CDR1 LGHDT, CDR2 YNNKEL (reference sequence). The CDR3 spells CASSQGRGPYGYTF. The CDR3 DNA follows: TGTGCCAGCAGCCAGGGGAGGGGGCCCTATGGCTACACCTTC.

The chain joins TRBV3-1 (or the pseudogene TRBV3-2) to TRBJ1-1, with a tentative D call TRBD1 (5 bases). Trimming shortened V by 2 bases and J by 1 base, and 8 bases separated the two germline ends. The CDR3 has 14 residues. Germline assignment: CDR1 LGHDT and CDR2 YNNKEL (reference sequence). CDR3 sequence: CASSQQGSNTEAFF. The CDR3 DNA reads as TGTGCCAGCAGCCAACAGGGCTCGAACACTGAAGCTTTCTTT.

This chain uses TRBV4-1 with TRBJ2-7; the D is unclear. This CDR3 has 15 amino acids. CDR1 and CDR2 from the germline V gene are MGHRA and YSYEKL. V lost 4 bases to trimming and J lost 1 base, with 14 bases between them. This CDR3 reads CASSLSAAMSYEQYF. The CDR3, as DNA: TGCGCCAGCAGCCTTTCGGCAGCCATGTCCTACGAGCAGTACTTC.

The chain employs TRBV2 and TRBJ1-3, with D uncertain. The CDR3 contains 14 residues. Trimming stripped 3 bases from V and 0 bases from J, with 6 bases between. Germline CDR1 is SNHLY and CDR2 is FYNNEI. The CDR3 sequence: CASSDWSSGNTIYF. For the CDR3, the DNA is TGTGCCAGCAGTGATTGGAGCTCTGGAAACACCATATATTTT. The variable domain in full, with the rest retrieved from reference TRBV2 and TRBJ1-3, is EPEVTQTPSHQVTQMGQEVILRCVPISNHLYFYWYRQILGQKVEFLVSFYNNEISEKSEIFDDQFSVERPDGSNFTLKIRSTKLEDSAMYFCASSDWSSGNTIYFGEGSWLTVV.

J is TRBJ2-7 and V is TRBV28, with 8 positions matching TRBD2. Germline trimming cut 2 bases from V and 5 bases from J; bases unmatched to any gene: 8. Per the germline V gene, CDR1 is MDHEN and CDR2 is SYDVKM. CDR3 size: 15 residues. Here the CDR3 DNA reads TGTGCCAGCAGTTTACTAGACGGGGGGGTAGACGAGCAGTACTTC. Amino acid sequence: CASSLLDGGVDEQYF.

The chain combines TRBV9 with TRBJ2-3; TRBD1 is a possible D gene (5 bases). Germline V lookup: CDR1 SGDLS, CDR2 YYNGEE. The CDR3 spans 14 residues. The germline V and J ends were trimmed by 1 base and 4 bases, with 10 bases remaining between them. CDR3 in DNA: TGTGCCAGCAGCGTAAGCAGGGCCGCAGATACGCAGTATTTT. This sequence encodes CASSVSRAADTQYF.

The chain joins TRBV4-2 to TRBJ1-5; D may be TRBD1 (6 bases). Germline V gives CDR1 LGHNA, CDR2 YNFKEQ. V was clipped by 3 bases and J by 2 bases, with 17 bases between them. The CDR3 covers 17 residues. DNA of the CDR3: TGTGCCAGCAGCCAGGACAGCGGTCGAAGTGGCAATCAGCCCCAGCATTTT. Translated: CASSQDSGRSGNQPQHF.

The chain recombines TRBV5-6 with TRBJ1-1, with TRBD1 matching 7 bases. Per the germline V gene, CDR1 is SGHDT and CDR2 is YYEEEE. With 4 bases clipped from V and 2 bases from J, the junction kept 8 bases outside the gene matches. The CDR3 has 15 residues. CDR3 amino acids: CASSTPRQGNTEAFF. CDR3 nucleotides: TGTGCCAGCAGCACCCCTAGACAGGGAAACACTGAAGCTTTCTTT. Using reference TRBV5-6 and TRBJ1-1 for the parts outside the CDR3, the full variable domain is DAGVTQSPTHLIKTRGQQVTLRCSPKSGHDTVSWYQQALGQGPQFIFQYYEEEERQRGNFPDRFSGHQFPNYSSELNVNALLLGDSALYLCASSTPRQGNTEAFFGQGTRLTVV.

The chain joins TRBV3-1 (or the pseudogene TRBV3-2) to TRBJ1-3; no definite D call. The CDR3 consists of 15 residues. Germline V gene sequence: CDR1 LGHDT, CDR2 YNNKEL (reference sequence). Trimming removed 5 bases at V and 4 bases at J, with 15 bases between. The CDR3 reads CASSLTAGGGNTIYF. The CDR3, as DNA: TGTGCCAGCAGCTTGACCGCCGGCGGGGGAAACACCATATATTTT.

The V and J genes are TRBV28 and TRBJ1-6; D ambiguous. The CDR3 has 12 amino acids. In germline, CDR1 is MDHEN, CDR2 SYDVKM. V lost 1 base and J lost 8, with 3 bases in between. CDR3 loop: CASSLFDSPLHF. CDR3 sequence (DNA): TGTGCCAGCAGTTTATTCGATTCACCCCTCCACTTT.